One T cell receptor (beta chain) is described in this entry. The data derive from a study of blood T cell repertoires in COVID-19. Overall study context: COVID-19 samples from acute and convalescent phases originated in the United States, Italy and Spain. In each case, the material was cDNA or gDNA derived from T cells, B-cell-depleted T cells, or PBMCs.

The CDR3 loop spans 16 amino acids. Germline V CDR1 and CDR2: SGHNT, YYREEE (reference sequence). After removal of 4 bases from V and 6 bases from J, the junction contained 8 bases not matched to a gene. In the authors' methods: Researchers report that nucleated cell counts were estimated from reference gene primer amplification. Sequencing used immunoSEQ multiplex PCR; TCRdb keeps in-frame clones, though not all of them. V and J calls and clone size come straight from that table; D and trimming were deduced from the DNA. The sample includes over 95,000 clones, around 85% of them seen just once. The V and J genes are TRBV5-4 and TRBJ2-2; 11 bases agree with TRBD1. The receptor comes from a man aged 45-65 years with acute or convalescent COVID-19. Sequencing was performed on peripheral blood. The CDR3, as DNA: TGTGCCAGCAGCCCGTGGGACAGGGGGTGGGCCGGGGAGCTGTTTTTT. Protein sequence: CASSPWDRGWAGELFF.